This TCR beta chain originates from a study of cytomegalovirus exposure and HLA in healthy donors. General study findings and limits: Cytomegalovirus association was assigned to over 150 TCR beta chains. Analysis was carried out at a later point, and it linked a missense DCLRE1C variant to TCR beta V- and J-gene trimming.

Regarding this clone: Antigen: not known.

Primers: 60 Vbeta forward and 13 Jbeta reverse. Produced via immunoSEQ multiplex PCR; TCRdb's table is partial and in-frame only. The top ten clones hold around 3% of a sample with roughly 100,000 clones, 60% to 75% of them seen once. Sequencing was performed on PBMCs. This clonotype was sampled from a male donor in good health and CMV-seropositive.

CDR3 coding DNA: TGTGCCAGCAGCTTAAGGACAGGGTCGTCACGGGAGACCCAGTACTTC. Translation: CASSLRTGSSRETQYF. The chain couples TRBV7-6 to TRBJ2-5; 8 nucleotides agree with TRBD1. With 2 bases clipped from V and 5 bases from J, the junction kept 10 bases outside the gene matches. This CDR3 spans 16 amino acids. Germline V lookup: CDR1 SGHVS, CDR2 FNYEAQ.